These T cell receptor beta chains were read from a single sample in a study of cytomegalovirus exposure and HLA in healthy donors. Libraries were prepared by immunoSEQ multiplex PCR; TCRdb keeps only in-frame clonotypes and omits some of them. Here the sample spans fewer than 150,000 clones, 74% being singletons. Sequenced input: PBMCs. The receptor source for this set is a woman aged 45-65 years in good health and CMV-seropositive. The conserved cysteine and the conserved F or W are not part of the CDR3 here. Fields, in order: CDR3 protein, J gene, V gene.

cdr3_aa: AWSTGCSYT
j_call: TRBJ1-2
v_call: TRBV30

cdr3_aa: ASRGQFSGNTIY
j_call: TRBJ1-3
v_call: TRBV6-6

cdr3_aa: SAGPGVVTEAF
j_call: TRBJ1-1
v_call: TRBV29-1

cdr3_aa: ASSQDEGEQY
j_call: TRBJ2-7
v_call: TRBV4-2

cdr3_aa: ASRAEGVQAPLH
j_call: TRBJ1-6
v_call: TRBV25-1

cdr3_aa: ASSAAGTGEHSPLH
j_call: TRBJ1-6
v_call: TRBV25-1

cdr3_aa: SVEVTGGGYT
j_call: TRBJ1-2
v_call: TRBV29-1

cdr3_aa: ASMRGRLYQETQY
j_call: TRBJ2-5
v_call: TRBV5-1

cdr3_aa: AWSFRANTEAF
j_call: TRBJ1-1
v_call: TRBV30

cdr3_aa: ASRGLAGGSADEQF
j_call: TRBJ2-1
v_call: TRBV5-4

cdr3_aa: ASGLAGQNEQF
j_call: TRBJ2-1
v_call: TRBV5-1

cdr3_aa: ASSLGPERVQY
j_call: TRBJ2-7
v_call: TRBV11-3

cdr3_aa: ASSSTGTGIPRSNEKLF
j_call: TRBJ1-4
v_call: TRBV5-6

cdr3_aa: ASSRGGALETQY
j_call: TRBJ2-5
v_call: TRBV25-1

cdr3_aa: ASSIQGIGTGDDFGYT
j_call: TRBJ1-2
v_call: TRBV19

cdr3_aa: ATSGQIGTEGYT
j_call: TRBJ1-2
v_call: TRBV7-2

cdr3_aa: ASSLTSGSQETQY
j_call: TRBJ2-5
v_call: TRBV5-1

cdr3_aa: ASSLRRSNQPQH
j_call: TRBJ1-5
v_call: TRBV5-6

cdr3_aa: ASSIRTASYGYT
j_call: TRBJ1-2
v_call: TRBV21-1

cdr3_aa: AIASSYNEQF
j_call: TRBJ2-1
v_call: TRBV10-3

cdr3_aa: ASSIRGQETQY
j_call: TRBJ2-5
v_call: TRBV7-6

cdr3_aa: ASSDRGGYETQY
j_call: TRBJ2-5
v_call: TRBV2

cdr3_aa: ASTTSGLETQY
j_call: TRBJ2-5
v_call: TRBV2

cdr3_aa: ASSQTGSGELF
j_call: TRBJ2-2
v_call: TRBV6-6

cdr3_aa: ASSQDGTAYNEQF
j_call: TRBJ2-1
v_call: TRBV4-1

cdr3_aa: ASSPHLGDYNSPLH
j_call: TRBJ1-6
v_call: TRBV25-1

cdr3_aa: ASLLRGNTEAF
j_call: TRBJ1-1
v_call: TRBV2

cdr3_aa: ASKRRKENTIY
j_call: TRBJ1-3
v_call: TRBV2

cdr3_aa: ASRIVSGNTIY
j_call: TRBJ1-3
v_call: TRBV2

cdr3_aa: ASSSQGAGQPQH
j_call: TRBJ1-5
v_call: TRBV7-2

cdr3_aa: ASSWATEAF
j_call: TRBJ1-1
v_call: TRBV7-9

cdr3_aa: ASSLRGQGAGNTEAF
j_call: TRBJ1-1
v_call: TRBV5-1

cdr3_aa: ASSMNGELYEQY
j_call: TRBJ2-7
v_call: TRBV19

cdr3_aa: ASKGSGVGYGYT
j_call: TRBJ1-2
v_call: TRBV6-4

cdr3_aa: ASSPAATDTQY
j_call: TRBJ2-3
v_call: TRBV16

cdr3_aa: SAEPPDGYT
j_call: TRBJ1-2
v_call: TRBV20-1

cdr3_aa: ASSHRVGEAF
j_call: TRBJ1-1
v_call: TRBV11-2

cdr3_aa: ASSQTDEQY
j_call: TRBJ2-7
v_call: TRBV6-6

cdr3_aa: AWRVQGLSFGETQY
j_call: TRBJ2-5
v_call: TRBV30

cdr3_aa: ASGPTSGELF
j_call: TRBJ2-2
v_call: TRBV12-5

cdr3_aa: AWSVARTGGQPQH
j_call: TRBJ1-5
v_call: TRBV30

cdr3_aa: ASSLLAGYYEQY
j_call: TRBJ2-7
v_call: TRBV27

cdr3_aa: ASSMGTGSGYT
j_call: TRBJ1-2
v_call: TRBV5-6

cdr3_aa: ASSLGRGPMAKNIQY
j_call: TRBJ2-4
v_call: TRBV5-1

cdr3_aa: ASSLGGGAVVEQF
j_call: TRBJ2-1
v_call: TRBV5-1

cdr3_aa: ATSSGGGPGELF
j_call: TRBJ2-2
v_call: TRBV7-2

cdr3_aa: ASSETGNTDTQY
j_call: TRBJ2-3
v_call: TRBV2

cdr3_aa: ASRRQFSYEQY
j_call: TRBJ2-7
v_call: TRBV6-5

cdr3_aa: ASSSDRRYGYT
j_call: TRBJ1-2
v_call: TRBV19

cdr3_aa: AWSKETPADYEQY
j_call: TRBJ2-7
v_call: TRBV30

cdr3_aa: ASSFSGGEWPEQY
j_call: TRBJ2-7
v_call: TRBV7-8

cdr3_aa: ASSPDTYQPQH
j_call: TRBJ1-5
v_call: TRBV7-2

cdr3_aa: ASSKAGMGSGANVLT
j_call: TRBJ2-6
v_call: TRBV5-4

cdr3_aa: ASSSIAGEFGEQF
j_call: TRBJ2-1
v_call: TRBV11-2